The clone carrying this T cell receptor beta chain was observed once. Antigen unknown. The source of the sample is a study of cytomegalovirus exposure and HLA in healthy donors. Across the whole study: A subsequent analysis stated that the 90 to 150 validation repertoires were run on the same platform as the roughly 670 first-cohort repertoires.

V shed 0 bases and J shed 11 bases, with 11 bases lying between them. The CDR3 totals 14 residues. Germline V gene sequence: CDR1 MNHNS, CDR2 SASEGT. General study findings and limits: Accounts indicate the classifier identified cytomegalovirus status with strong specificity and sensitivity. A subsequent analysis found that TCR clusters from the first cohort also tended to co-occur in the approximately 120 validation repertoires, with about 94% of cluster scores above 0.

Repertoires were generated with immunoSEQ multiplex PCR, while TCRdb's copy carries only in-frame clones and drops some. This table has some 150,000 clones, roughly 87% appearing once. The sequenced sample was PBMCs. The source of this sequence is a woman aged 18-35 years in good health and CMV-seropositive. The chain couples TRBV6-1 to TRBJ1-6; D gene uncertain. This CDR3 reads CASSEAVHRAPLHF. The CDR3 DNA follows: TGTGCCAGCAGTGAAGCGGTCCACCGGGCACCCCTCCACTTT.